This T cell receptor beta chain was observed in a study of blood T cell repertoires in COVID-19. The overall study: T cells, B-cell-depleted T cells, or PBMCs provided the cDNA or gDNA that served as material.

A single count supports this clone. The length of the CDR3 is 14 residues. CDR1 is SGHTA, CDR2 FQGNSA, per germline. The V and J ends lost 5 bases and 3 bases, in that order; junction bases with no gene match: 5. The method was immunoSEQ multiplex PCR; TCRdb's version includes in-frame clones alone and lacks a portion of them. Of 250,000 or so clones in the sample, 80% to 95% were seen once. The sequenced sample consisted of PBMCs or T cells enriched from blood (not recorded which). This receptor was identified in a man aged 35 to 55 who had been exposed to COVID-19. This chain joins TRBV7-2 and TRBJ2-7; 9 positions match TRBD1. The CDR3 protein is CASSPGQGLYEQYF. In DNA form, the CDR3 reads TGTGCCAGCAGCCCGGGACAGGGACTCTACGAGCAGTACTTC.